The clone carrying this T cell receptor beta chain showed up just a few times. The sample is drawn from a study of blood T cell repertoires in COVID-19. Study summary: Sample material is recorded as cDNA or gDNA derived from T cells, B-cell-depleted T cells, or PBMCs.

Participants were aged about 18 to 100 years from more than 20 US areas. Participants' own reports of clinical history determined their cohort assignment. All recovered Cohort 3 donors got two negative PCRs, got clearance, or saw symptom resolution. Clones were sequenced by immunoSEQ multiplex PCR, and TCRdb holds only the in-frame ones, with some missing. The table has more than 300,000 clones, 85% to 90% seen once. The sample consisted of PBMCs or T cells enriched from blood (not recorded which). This clonotype was obtained from a woman between 18 and 30 years old who had recovered from COVID-19.

Here the CDR3 reads CSGSTGNEKLFF. CDR3 nucleotides: TGCAGCGGTAGCACAGGGAATGAAAAACTGTTTTTT. The chain uses TRBV29-1 and TRBJ1-4; a weak D match, TRBD1 (6 bases). Germline assignment: CDR1 SQVTM and CDR2 ANQGSEA. V gave up 7 bases and J gave up 5 bases, with 11 bases separating them. The CDR3 loop spans 12 amino acids.